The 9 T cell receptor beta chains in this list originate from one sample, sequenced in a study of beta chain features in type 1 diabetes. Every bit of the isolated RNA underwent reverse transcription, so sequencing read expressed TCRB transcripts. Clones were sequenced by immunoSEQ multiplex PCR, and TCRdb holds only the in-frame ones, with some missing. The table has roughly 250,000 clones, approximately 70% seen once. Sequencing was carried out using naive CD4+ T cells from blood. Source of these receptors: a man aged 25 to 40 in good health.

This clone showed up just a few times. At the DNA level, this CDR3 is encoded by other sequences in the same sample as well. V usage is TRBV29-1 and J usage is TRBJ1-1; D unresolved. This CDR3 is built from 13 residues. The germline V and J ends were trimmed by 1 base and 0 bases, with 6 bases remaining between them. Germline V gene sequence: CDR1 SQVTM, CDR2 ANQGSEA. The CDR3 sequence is CSVEGRLNTEAFF. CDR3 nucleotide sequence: TGCAGCGTTGAAGGACGGTTGAACACTGAAGCTTTCTTT.

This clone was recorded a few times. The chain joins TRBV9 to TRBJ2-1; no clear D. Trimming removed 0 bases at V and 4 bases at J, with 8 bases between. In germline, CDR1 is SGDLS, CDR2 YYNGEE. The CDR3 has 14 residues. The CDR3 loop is CASSVDGRYNEQFF. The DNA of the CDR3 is TGTGCCAGCAGCGTAGACGGCAGGTACAATGAGCAGTTCTTC.

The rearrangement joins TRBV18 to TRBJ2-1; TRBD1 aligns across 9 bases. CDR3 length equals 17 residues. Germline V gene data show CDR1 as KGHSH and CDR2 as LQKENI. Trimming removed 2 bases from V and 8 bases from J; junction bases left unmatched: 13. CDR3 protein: CASSPKYGGQGNDEQFF. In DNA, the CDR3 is TGTGCCAGCTCACCAAAGTATGGGGGACAGGGTAACGATGAGCAGTTCTTC. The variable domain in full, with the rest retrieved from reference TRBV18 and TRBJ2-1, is NAGVMQNPRHLVRRRGQEARLRCSPMKGHSHVYWYRQLPEEGLKFMVYLQKENIIDESGMPKERFSAEFPKEGPSILRIQQVVRGDSAAYFCASSPKYGGQGNDEQFFGPGTRLTVL.

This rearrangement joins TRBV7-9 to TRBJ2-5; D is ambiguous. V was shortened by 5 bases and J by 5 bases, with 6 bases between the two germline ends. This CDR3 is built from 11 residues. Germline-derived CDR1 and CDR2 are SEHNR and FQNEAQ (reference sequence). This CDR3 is CASSPKETQYF. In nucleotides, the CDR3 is TGTGCCAGCAGCCCCAAGGAGACCCAGTACTTC.

The CDR3 DNA reads TGTGCCAGCAGCTTAGTGTGGGGCTTAAATCAGCCCCAGCATTTT. Residues: CASSLVWGLNQPQHF. V usage is TRBV7-2 and J usage is TRBJ1-5; D may be TRBD1 (5 bases). V shed 1 base and J shed 4 bases, with 11 bases lying between them. This CDR3 region has 15 residues. From germline, CDR1 is SGHTA and CDR2 FQGNSA.

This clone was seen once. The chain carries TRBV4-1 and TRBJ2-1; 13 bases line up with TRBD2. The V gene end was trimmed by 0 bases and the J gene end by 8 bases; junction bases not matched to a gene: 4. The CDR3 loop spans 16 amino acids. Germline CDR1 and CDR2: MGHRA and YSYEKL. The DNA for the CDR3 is TGCGCCAGCAGCCAAGAACTAGCGGGAGGGGTCCATGAGCAGTTCTTC. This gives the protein CASSQELAGGVHEQFF.

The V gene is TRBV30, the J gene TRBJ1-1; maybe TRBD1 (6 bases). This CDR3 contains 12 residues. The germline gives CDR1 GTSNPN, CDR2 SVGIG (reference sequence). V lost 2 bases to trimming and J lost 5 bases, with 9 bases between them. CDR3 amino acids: CAWSPGTTEAFF. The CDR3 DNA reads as TGTGCCTGGAGTCCCGGGACAACTGAAGCTTTCTTT. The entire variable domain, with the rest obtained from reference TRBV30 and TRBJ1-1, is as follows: SQTIHQWPATLVQPVGSPLSLECTVEGTSNPNLYWYRQAAGRGLQLLFYSVGIGQISSEVPQNLSASRPQDRQFILSSKKLLLSDSGFYLCAWSPGTTEAFFGQGTRLTVV.

This chain's CDR3 is CASSSGQAGETQYF. In nucleotides, the CDR3 is TGTGCCAGCAGTTCCGGACAGGCAGGGGAGACCCAGTACTTC. This chain uses TRBV28 with TRBJ2-5, with 7 positions matching TRBD1. Germline assignment: CDR1 MDHEN and CDR2 SYDVKM. The CDR3 is made up of 14 amino acids. The ends lost 4 bases at V and 5 bases at J; junction bases unmatched: 7.

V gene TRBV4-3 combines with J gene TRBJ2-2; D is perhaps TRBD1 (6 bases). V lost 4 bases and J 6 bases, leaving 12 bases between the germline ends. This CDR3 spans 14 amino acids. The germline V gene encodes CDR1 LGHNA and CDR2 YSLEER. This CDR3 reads CASSLHRDAGELFF. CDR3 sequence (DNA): TGCGCCAGCAGCCTCCACAGGGACGCCGGGGAGCTGTTTTTT.